This is a list of T cell receptor beta chains from one sample in a study of blood T cell repertoires in COVID-19. The method was immunoSEQ multiplex PCR; TCRdb's version includes in-frame clones alone and lacks a portion of them. Here the sample spans 300,000 or so clones, around 90% being singletons. The source material was PBMCs or T cells enriched from blood (not recorded which). These receptor sequences come from a woman in her twenties or thirties who had recovered from COVID-19. The CDR3 runs from the conserved cysteine through the conserved F or W. A D gene is named only where the DNA matches it firmly. Size tells how often a clone was seen (once, few, many) or the class of an expanded clone, and some rows leave it out.

abundance: -
j_gene: TRBJ1-5
d_gene: TRBD1
v_gene: TRBV27
CDR3aa: CASSPRQGASNQPQHF
CDR3nt: TGTGCCAGCAGTCCCCGACAGGGGGCGAGCAATCAGCCCCAGCATTTT

abundance: -
j_gene: TRBJ1-1
d_gene: -
v_gene: TRBV6-5
CDR3aa: CASSYSPAMNTEAFF
CDR3nt: TGTGCCAGCAGTTACTCGCCCGCTATGAACACTGAAGCTTTCTTT

abundance: once
j_gene: TRBJ2-7
d_gene: TRBD1
v_gene: TRBV4-3
CDR3aa: CASSKERDRGWEQYF
CDR3nt: TGCGCCAGCAGCAAAGAGCGGGACAGGGGGTGGGAGCAGTACTTC

abundance: -
j_gene: TRBJ1-2
d_gene: TRBD1
v_gene: TRBV27
CDR3aa: CASSLWRGQEYGYTF
CDR3nt: TGTGCCAGCAGTTTATGGAGGGGACAGGAGTATGGCTACACCTTC

abundance: few
j_gene: TRBJ1-1
d_gene: -
v_gene: TRBV12-5
CDR3aa: CASGLVGAVNTEAFF
CDR3nt: TGTGCTAGTGGTTTGGTAGGGGCAGTGAACACTGAAGCTTTCTTT

abundance: -
j_gene: TRBJ1-6
d_gene: -
v_gene: TRBV5-6
CDR3aa: CASSMTGRRSPLHF
CDR3nt: TGTGCCAGCAGCATGACAGGACGGCGTTCACCCCTCCACTTT

abundance: -
j_gene: TRBJ2-7
d_gene: TRBD1
v_gene: TRBV6-6
CDR3aa: CASSYSGRGRNEQYF
CDR3nt: TGTGCCAGCAGTTATTCGGGTAGGGGGCGGAACGAGCAGTACTTC

abundance: few
j_gene: TRBJ1-2
d_gene: -
v_gene: TRBV3-1/TRBV3-2
CDR3aa: CASSQDSRGNYGYTF
CDR3nt: TGTGCCAGCAGCCAAGATTCAAGGGGAAACTATGGCTACACCTTC

abundance: -
j_gene: TRBJ1-6
d_gene: TRBD1
v_gene: TRBV18
CDR3aa: CASSMGQGNSPLHF
CDR3nt: TGTGCCAGCTCAATGGGACAGGGGAACTCACCCCTCCACTTT

abundance: -
j_gene: TRBJ2-1
d_gene: -
v_gene: TRBV7-2
CDR3aa: CASSQPQGTYNEQFF
CDR3nt: TGTGCCAGCAGCCAGCCCCAGGGTACCTACAATGAGCAGTTCTTC

abundance: -
j_gene: TRBJ2-7
d_gene: TRBD2
v_gene: TRBV7-2
CDR3aa: CASSPSGGRVEQYF
CDR3nt: TGTGCCAGCAGCCCTTCGGGGGGGCGTGTCGAGCAGTACTTC

abundance: once
j_gene: TRBJ1-6
d_gene: -
v_gene: TRBV6-5
CDR3aa: CASSYSPGSYNSPLHF
CDR3nt: TGTGCCAGCAGTTACTCGCCGGGGAGCTATAATTCACCCCTCCACTTT

abundance: -
j_gene: TRBJ2-3
d_gene: TRBD2
v_gene: TRBV10-3
CDR3aa: CAITGTNTDTQYF
CDR3nt: TGTGCCATCACTGGGACTAACACAGATACGCAGTATTTT

abundance: -
j_gene: TRBJ1-6
d_gene: -
v_gene: TRBV6-1
CDR3aa: CASSEAPGAGNSPLHF
CDR3nt: TGTGCCAGCAGTGAAGCGCCGGGCGCGGGGAATTCACCCCTCCACTTT

abundance: -
j_gene: TRBJ2-3
d_gene: TRBD2
v_gene: TRBV5-1
CDR3aa: CASSISGGDTQYF
CDR3nt: TGCGCCAGCAGCATTAGCGGGGGGGATACGCAGTATTTT

abundance: -
j_gene: TRBJ2-7
d_gene: -
v_gene: TRBV14
CDR3aa: CASSAAWDKGSTGFEEQYF
CDR3nt: TGTGCCAGCAGCGCCGCCTGGGACAAGGGATCTACGGGGTTCGAGGAGCAGTACTTC

abundance: -
j_gene: TRBJ1-5
d_gene: TRBD1
v_gene: TRBV15
CDR3aa: CATSKDGTENQPQHF
CDR3nt: TGTGCCACCAGCAAAGACGGGACAGAGAATCAGCCCCAGCATTTT

abundance: few
j_gene: TRBJ1-1
d_gene: TRBD1
v_gene: TRBV5-4
CDR3aa: CASSVTGMDTEAFF
CDR3nt: TGTGCCAGCAGCGTGACAGGGATGGACACTGAAGCTTTCTTT

abundance: -
j_gene: TRBJ2-3
d_gene: -
v_gene: TRBV9
CDR3aa: CASSAGELTDTQYF
CDR3nt: TGTGCCAGCAGCGCCGGTGAGCTTACAGATACGCAGTATTTT

abundance: -
j_gene: TRBJ2-3
d_gene: TRBD1
v_gene: TRBV7-6
CDR3aa: CASSPTGASTDTQYF
CDR3nt: TGTGCCAGCAGCCCCACAGGGGCTAGCACAGATACGCAGTATTTT

abundance: -
j_gene: TRBJ2-5
d_gene: -
v_gene: TRBV5-4
CDR3aa: CASSLDWAEETQYF
CDR3nt: TGTGCCAGCAGCTTGGACTGGGCAGAAGAGACCCAGTACTTC

abundance: -
j_gene: TRBJ2-2
d_gene: TRBD2
v_gene: TRBV7-7
CDR3aa: CASSLRLAGTGELFF
CDR3nt: TGTGCTAGCAGCTTAAGGCTAGCGGGCACCGGGGAGCTGTTTTTT

abundance: once
j_gene: TRBJ2-2
d_gene: TRBD1
v_gene: TRBV7-6
CDR3aa: CASSRGTASLHTGELFF
CDR3nt: TGTGCCAGCAGCAGGGGGACAGCGAGCTTACACACCGGGGAGCTGTTTTTT

abundance: -
j_gene: TRBJ1-2
d_gene: TRBD1
v_gene: TRBV5-6
CDR3aa: CASSSQGPGHYGYTF
CDR3nt: TGTGCCAGCAGCTCACAGGGGCCGGGTCACTATGGCTACACCTTC

abundance: few
j_gene: TRBJ2-7
d_gene: -
v_gene: TRBV15
CDR3aa: CATSRERSEGYEQYF
CDR3nt: TGTGCCACCAGCAGAGAGAGGAGTGAGGGCTACGAGCAGTACTTC

abundance: -
j_gene: TRBJ1-1
d_gene: TRBD1
v_gene: TRBV6-5
CDR3aa: CASSYWGTGWDTEAFF
CDR3nt: TGTGCCAGCAGTTACTGGGGGACAGGGTGGGACACTGAAGCTTTCTTT

abundance: -
j_gene: TRBJ2-5
d_gene: -
v_gene: TRBV19
CDR3aa: CARLGGGTQYF
CDR3nt: TGTGCCCGCCTCGGGGGAGGGACCCAGTACTTC

abundance: -
j_gene: TRBJ1-2
d_gene: TRBD1
v_gene: TRBV4-3
CDR3aa: CASSQRTGEFGYTF
CDR3nt: TGCGCCAGCAGCCAAAGGACAGGGGAATTTGGCTACACCTTC